This TCR beta chain was obtained from a study of CXCR3-negative and CXCR3-positive naive CD8 T cells. The CDR3 has 16 amino acids. In germline, CDR1 is MNHEY, CDR2 SVGAGI. The study made its TRB cDNA libraries by 5' RACE, adding UMI labels. TCRdb processed the 5' RACE reads again and assigns one entry to each CDR3 protein, with no DNA. This specimen shows some 39,000 distinct CDR3 sequences; the ten leading clones hold 1.5% to 2%. V is TRBV6-5 and J is TRBJ2-3; without DNA, the TCRdb call of TRBD2 cannot be checked. This receptor was obtained from a human donor in good health. Some clones in this sample may be carry-over from other donors' samples. Sequencing input: naive CXCR3- CD8+ T cells from blood. Subset here: CD45RO-CCR7+CD27+CD95- naive CD8+ T cells lacking CXCR3 (TNR3-). This chain's CDR3 is CASSYSTSGITDTQYF.